Below are 12 T cell receptor beta chains sequenced from a single sample in a study of cytomegalovirus exposure and HLA in healthy donors. The PCR used 60 Vbeta and 13 Jbeta primers. Method: immunoSEQ multiplex PCR; TCRdb's copy keeps in-frame clones and lacks some. The sample records 150,000 to 200,000 clones, 70% to 90% being singletons. Sequencing input: PBMCs. Every receptor here comes from a man aged 18 to 29 in good health and CMV-seropositive.

The chain carries TRBV19 and TRBJ1-5; 9 bases are a match to TRBD1. The CDR3 spans 16 residues. The ends lost 10 bases at V and 2 bases at J; junction bases unmatched: 12. The germline CDR1 and CDR2 sequences are LNHDA and SQIVND (reference sequence). The CDR3 DNA sequence: TGTGCCACCTGGGACAGGGTTACGATGGGCAATCAGCCCCAGCATTTT. It is translated as CATWDRVTMGNQPQHF.

J is TRBJ2-5 and V is TRBV6-5; no definite D call. The CDR3 runs to 14 residues. Germline V lookup: CDR1 MNHEY, CDR2 SVGAGI. V gave up 3 bases and J gave up 1 base, with 9 bases separating them. CDR3 coding DNA: TGTGCCAGCAGTTATAGTCACGGCCAAGAGACCCAGTACTTC. This gives the protein CASSYSHGQETQYF.

This chain connects TRBV11-3 to TRBJ2-5; 12 nucleotides line up with TRBD1. Germline V gives CDR1 SGHNT, CDR2 YENEEA. The CDR3 is 15 amino acids. J was trimmed by 3 bases and V by 5 bases; bases with no gene match: 4. The CDR3 loop reads CASSEGQGAKETQYF. The DNA for the CDR3 is TGTGCCAGCAGCGAGGGACAGGGGGCGAAAGAGACCCAGTACTTC.

The chain has TRBV6-5 and TRBJ1-1; 7 bases match TRBD1. V trimming: 6 bases; J trimming: 10 bases; junction bases outside the gene matches: 14. The CDR3 is made up of 14 amino acids. Germline CDR1 reads MNHEY; CDR2 reads SVGAGI. In nucleotides, the CDR3 is TGTGCCAGCAGCCGACCCTCAGGGGGTAGTAGAGCTTTCTTT. Translated, it gives CASSRPSGGSRAFF.

V and J are TRBV9 and TRBJ2-2; D is unclear. The CDR3 consists of 17 residues. Germline CDR1 reads SGDLS; CDR2 reads YYNGEE. Trimming stripped 0 bases from V and 3 bases from J, with 15 bases between. The CDR3 sequence: CASSVAQARPDTGELFF. CDR3 nucleotide sequence: TGTGCCAGCAGCGTAGCTCAGGCCAGACCGGACACCGGGGAGCTGTTTTTT. The whole variable domain, filled in from reference TRBV9 and TRBJ2-2, reads DSGVTQTPKHLITATGQRVTLRCSPRSGDLSVYWYQQSLDQGLQFLIQYYNGEERAKGNILERFSAQQFPDLHSELNLSSLELGDSALYFCASSVAQARPDTGELFFGEGSRLTVL.

This clone came up once. This chain uses TRBV19 with TRBJ2-1; 8 bases align to TRBD2. The junction had 4 bases not matched to a gene; V was cut back by 0 bases and J by 0 bases. There are 17 residues in the CDR3. CDR1 is LNHDA and CDR2 is SQIVND in the germline V gene (reference sequence). The CDR3 nucleotides are TGTGCCAGTAGTATAGACGGGGGGGGGAGCTCCTACAATGAGCAGTTCTTC. Protein: CASSIDGGGSSYNEQFF. The complete variable domain, with remaining parts taken from reference TRBV19 and TRBJ2-1, reads DGGITQSPKYLFRKEGQNVTLSCEQNLNHDAMYWYRQDPGQGLRLIYYSQIVNDFQKGDIAEGYSVSREKKESFPLTVTSAQKNPTAFYLCASSIDGGGSSYNEQFFGPGTRLTVL.

In nucleotides, the CDR3 is TGTGCCAGCAGCTTGGGCCGTAGCGGGGTGGGGTTATTTGAGACCCAGTACTTC. Residues: CASSLGRSGVGLFETQYF. V gene TRBV5-5 combines with J gene TRBJ2-5, with 8 bases aligning to TRBD2. This CDR3 is 18 amino acids long. Trimming cost V 0 bases and J 5 bases; bases outside gene matches: 15. CDR1 is SGHKS, CDR2 YYEKEE, per germline (reference sequence).

V is TRBV7-8 and J is TRBJ2-5; no reliable D call. The CDR3 runs 18 residues. V was pared by 2 bases and J by 0 bases, with 19 bases between. Germline V gene sequence: CDR1 SGHVS, CDR2 FQNEAQ. The CDR3 region is CASSLNLPSTSYQETQYF. As DNA, the CDR3 is TGTGCCAGCAGCTTAAACCTCCCTTCTACTTCGTACCAAGAGACCCAGTACTTC.

The V and J genes are TRBV6-1 and TRBJ2-2; D possibly corresponds to TRBD1 (6 bases). V lost 6 bases and J lost 5, with 13 bases in between. The CDR3 totals 14 residues. CDR1 is MNHNS and CDR2 is SASEGT in the germline V gene. Here the CDR3 reads CASRSGTLTGELFF. The DNA of the CDR3 is TGTGCCAGCAGGTCCGGGACACTGACCGGGGAGCTGTTTTTT.

This clone was seen more than once but under ten times. The chain couples TRBV6-5 to TRBJ1-3; the D gene is possibly TRBD1 (6 bases). CDR1 and CDR2 (germline): MNHEY, SVGAGI. The V end was cut by 5 bases, the J end by 4 bases, with 15 bases between. The CDR3 totals 15 residues. This chain's CDR3 is CASSVTGGSGNTIYF. As DNA, the CDR3 is TGTGCCAGCAGTGTGACGGGGGGCTCGGGAAACACCATATATTTT.

The gene calls are TRBV6-1 and TRBJ1-4; 7 nucleotides match TRBD1. Germline lookup yields CDR1 MNHNS and CDR2 SASEGT. The CDR3 totals 14 residues. With V trimmed by 2 bases and J by 3 bases, 0 bases remained unmatched. This CDR3 is CASSEQGANEKLFF. The CDR3 DNA follows: TGTGCCAGCAGTGAACAGGGGGCTAATGAAAAACTGTTTTTT.

V and J are TRBV4-2 and TRBJ1-1; D is undetermined. CDR1 and CDR2 from the germline V gene are LGHNA and YNFKEQ. Trimming cost V 1 base and J 3 bases, with 15 bases left between them. This CDR3 comprises 16 residues. The CDR3 protein is CASSQAVAGYYTEAFF. CDR3 DNA sequence: TGTGCCAGCAGCCAAGCAGTTGCCGGGTATTACACTGAAGCTTTCTTT.